This TCR beta chain is from a study of blood T cell repertoires in COVID-19. The wider study: Sites across the United States, Italy and Spain contributed samples from acute and convalescent COVID-19.

The authors' processing: By means of reference gene primer amplification, nucleated cell counts were estimated. Measured with immunoSEQ multiplex PCR; TCRdb has only the in-frame clones, and not every one. D and trimming come from the DNA, and the V and J calls and clone size come from that table. The profile shows around 200,000 clones, over 75% of them singletons. V gave up 5 bases and J gave up 3 bases, with 10 bases separating them. Germline V CDR1 and CDR2: LNHDA, SQIVND (reference sequence). CDR3 length equals 13 residues. This clonotype originated in a woman over 75 with acute or convalescent COVID-19. The genes are TRBV19 and TRBJ1-2, with a possible D match to TRBD1 (5 bases). The sequenced material came from peripheral blood. The CDR3 DNA reads TGTGCCAGTAGTCATGGGGGGGACTATGGCTACACCTTC. Encoded protein: CASSHGGDYGYTF.